These 27 T cell receptor beta chains were sequenced from one sample in a study of T cells in narcolepsy. Data came from immunoSEQ multiplex PCR; TCRdb stores just in-frame clones and leaves some out. The data hold roughly 38,000 clones, with around 82% observed a single time. The material sequenced was CD45RA- memory CD4+ T cells from PBMCs. These receptors all stem from a human donor with narcolepsy.

This sequence joins TRBV2 and TRBJ1-4; D perhaps matches TRBD1 (5 bases). Trimming took off 5 bases at V and 0 bases at J, with 13 bases between the two ends. This CDR3 is 16 amino acids long. Germline-derived CDR1 and CDR2 are SNHLY and FYNNEI. CDR3 loop: CASSLDGASTNEKLFF. The CDR3 DNA follows: TGTGCCAGCAGTTTAGACGGGGCTTCAACTAATGAAAAACTGTTTTTT.

J is TRBJ2-4 and V is TRBV5-6; 7 positions match TRBD2. J was trimmed by 0 bases and V by 0 bases; bases with no gene match: 3. The germline gives CDR1 SGHDT, CDR2 YYEEEE. There are 16 residues in the CDR3. CDR3 amino acids: CASSLAGGRAKNIQYF. Written as DNA, the CDR3 is TGTGCCAGCAGCTTGGCTGGCGGGAGAGCCAAAAACATTCAGTACTTC.

The rearrangement links TRBV19 to TRBJ1-5; D perhaps matches TRBD1 (6 bases). Per the germline V gene, CDR1 is LNHDA and CDR2 is SQIVND (reference sequence). This CDR3 region has 16 residues. V lost 8 bases, J lost 5 bases, and 22 bases lay in between. In nucleotides, the CDR3 is TGTGCCAGTCGAGGGACCACAGGGCTAGGCGATCAGCCCCAGCATTTT. Its translation: CASRGTTGLGDQPQHF.

V usage is TRBV18 and J usage is TRBJ1-4; the D is unclear. Germline CDR1 KGHSH, CDR2 LQKENI. This CDR3 spans 15 amino acids. Trimming left V 3 bases short and J 0 bases short, with 8 bases between. The CDR3: CASSPVEATNEKLFF. The CDR3 DNA reads as TGTGCCAGCTCACCGGTGGAAGCAACTAATGAAAAACTGTTTTTT.

The gene calls are TRBV2 and TRBJ2-1; 10 bases fit TRBD2. V lost 9 bases to trimming and J lost 4 bases; unmatched junction nucleotides: 3. The CDR3 is 13 residues long. The germline CDR1 and CDR2 sequences are SNHLY and FYNNEI. The CDR3 DNA is TGTGCCAGTAGGACTAGCGGTTACAATGAGCAGTTCTTC. It encodes CASRTSGYNEQFF.

The J gene is TRBJ2-3, the V gene TRBV9; the D is unclear. CDR3 length equals 12 residues. Germline V lookup: CDR1 SGDLS, CDR2 YYNGEE. The germline V and J ends were trimmed by 1 base and 5 bases, with 5 bases remaining between them. The CDR3 DNA sequence: TGTGCCAGCAGCGTACCGGGAGATACGCAGTATTTT. Translation: CASSVPGDTQYF.

In this sample, this clone turned up once. This chain links TRBV10-3 with TRBJ2-3; 10 positions agree with TRBD2. V lost 3 bases, J lost 6 bases, and 6 bases stayed unmatched. The CDR3 sequence is 15 residues long. From germline, CDR1 is ENHRY and CDR2 SYGVKD. The CDR3 DNA is TGTGCCATCAGTGATCTAGCGGGGGTGGGGGATACGCAGTATTTT. Residues: CAISDLAGVGDTQYF.

The chain carries TRBV7-9 and TRBJ2-5; no clear D. V lost 7 bases and J lost 4, with 16 bases in between. The CDR3 is 14 amino acids. Germline loops: CDR1 SEHNR, CDR2 FQNEAQ (reference sequence). The CDR3 loop reads CASTKLAPGETQYF. For the CDR3, the DNA is TGTGCCAGCACCAAACTTGCCCCGGGAGAGACCCAGTACTTC.

The chain couples TRBV5-1 to TRBJ2-3, with 12 bases fitting TRBD2. With V trimmed by 4 bases and J by 3 bases, 9 bases remained unmatched. Germline CDR1 is SGHRS and CDR2 is YFSETQ. The CDR3 spans 17 residues. As DNA, the CDR3 is TGCGCCAGCAGCCCGTTGGCTAGCGGGGGGGTTACAGATACGCAGTATTTT. This encodes CASSPLASGGVTDTQYF.

This clone has a handful of counts. For the CDR3, the DNA is TGTGCCAGTTGGCACAGGGGGACTGGATATGGCTACACCTTC. Protein: CASWHRGTGYGYTF. J is TRBJ1-2 and V is TRBV19; TRBD1 matches at 8 bases. This CDR3 is built from 14 residues. V was clipped by 8 bases and J by 5 bases; unmatched bases: 10. Per germline, CDR1 LNHDA and CDR2 SQIVND (reference sequence).

The chain joins TRBV30 to TRBJ2-2; D may be TRBD2 (6 bases). The V gene lost 1 base and the J gene lost 13 bases, with 13 bases spanning the gap. Looked up from germline, CDR1 is GTSNPN and CDR2 is SVGIG (reference sequence). CDR3 size: 12 residues. CDR3: CAWSGGVGGLFF. Here the CDR3 DNA reads TGTGCCTGGAGTGGCGGGGTTGGCGGGCTGTTTTTT.

The rearrangement links TRBV7-9 to TRBJ1-2; D remains ambiguous. CDR3 size: 13 residues. CDR1 SEHNR and CDR2 FQNEAQ come from the germline V gene (reference sequence). The V and J ends lost 5 bases and 4 bases respectively, with 11 bases between them. The CDR3 DNA follows: TGTGCCAGCAGCCCCCCGGGCGCCTATGGCTACACCTTC. This gives the protein CASSPPGAYGYTF.

The chain combines TRBV2 with TRBJ2-5; D unresolved. The CDR3 sequence is 11 residues long. Trimming took 9 bases from V and 5 from J, leaving 10 bases between them. Germline V gene data show CDR1 as SNHLY and CDR2 as FYNNEI. The CDR3 bases are TGTGCCAGGTCGATGGGGGAGACCCAGTACTTC. This gives the protein CARSMGETQYF.

V is TRBV5-1 and J is TRBJ2-1, with TRBD1 matching 8 bases. CDR1 SGHRS and CDR2 YFSETQ come from the germline V gene. Unmatched junction bases numbered 7, after V lost 4 bases and J lost 10 bases. The CDR3 consists of 13 residues. Written as DNA, the CDR3 is TGCGCCAGCAGCCACGGACAGGGCGGCGAGCAGTTCTTC. Its translation is CASSHGQGGEQFF.

The chain couples TRBV10-3 to TRBJ1-2; the match to TRBD1 covers 9 bases. CDR3 length equals 12 residues. Germline CDR1 ENHRY, CDR2 SYGVKD. The J segment lost 7 bases and the V segment lost 8 bases, leaving 5 bases of the junction unmatched. This CDR3 is CAIGDRDGGYTF. CDR3 DNA: TGTGCCATCGGGGACAGGGATGGTGGCTACACCTTC.

This sequence joins TRBV11-3 and TRBJ1-1; 7 bases map to TRBD1. V shed 0 bases, J shed 3 bases, and the junction held 4 bases outside the gene matches. CDR3 length equals 15 residues. The germline gives CDR1 SGHNT, CDR2 YENEEA. For the CDR3, the DNA is TGTGCCAGCAGCTTAGAAGGGGGCGCGCACACTGAAGCTTTCTTT. Translated: CASSLEGGAHTEAFF.

The CDR3 spells CASSLEPYNQETQYF. In DNA, the CDR3 is TGCGCCAGCAGCTTGGAGCCCTACAACCAAGAGACCCAGTACTTC. The genes are TRBV5-1 and TRBJ2-5, with D uncertain. The CDR3 length is 15 residues. V gave up 0 bases and J gave up 0 bases, with 9 bases separating them. Germline assignment: CDR1 SGHRS and CDR2 YFSETQ.

This clone has only one observation. The chain uses TRBV6-1 and TRBJ1-5; no clear D gene. The CDR3 totals 12 residues. The V end lost 7 bases, the J end lost 5 bases, and 9 bases lay between the germline ends. The germline gives CDR1 MNHNS, CDR2 SASEGT. The CDR3 region is CASTNGDQPQHF. The CDR3 DNA follows: TGTGCCAGCACTAATGGGGATCAGCCCCAGCATTTT.

The V gene is TRBV4-3, the J gene TRBJ1-6; possible D gene TRBD1, 6 bases. The V end lost 3 bases, the J end lost 1 base, and 16 bases lay between the germline ends. The CDR3 extends over 18 amino acids. Germline V gene sequence: CDR1 LGHNA, CDR2 YSLEER. CDR3 loop: CASSHASKRGSYNSPLHF. In nucleotides, the CDR3 is TGCGCCAGCAGCCACGCCTCGAAGAGGGGGTCCTATAATTCACCCCTCCACTTT.

The CDR3 coding sequence is TGTGCCAGCAGCGGGGACGGGAGGACCGGGGAGCTGTTTTTT. Translation: CASSGDGRTGELFF. The J gene is TRBJ2-2, the V gene TRBV9, with 7 positions matching TRBD2. V shed 3 bases and J 5 bases; nucleotides not matched to a gene: 4. This CDR3 region has 14 residues. Germline CDR1 SGDLS, CDR2 YYNGEE.

This chain joins TRBV7-2 and TRBJ2-3, with D possibly TRBD2 on 5 matching bases. CDR1 and CDR2 from the germline V gene are SGHTA and FQGNSA. Trimming left V 2 bases short and J 0 bases short, with 6 bases between. This CDR3 has 14 amino acids. CDR3 in amino acids: CASSLSGSTDTQYF. Written as DNA, the CDR3 is TGTGCCAGCAGCTTATCGGGGAGCACAGATACGCAGTATTTT. The full variable domain, in which reference TRBV7-2 and TRBJ2-3 provide the parts outside the CDR3, is GAGVSQSPSNKVTEKGKDVELRCDPISGHTALYWYRQSLGQGLEFLIYFQGNSAPDKSGLPSDRFSAERTGGSVSTLTIQRTQQEDSAVYLCASSLSGSTDTQYFGPGTRLTVL.

The V and J genes are TRBV14 and TRBJ2-5, with 9 positions matching TRBD1. The V and J ends lost 3 bases and 4 bases, in that order; junction bases with no gene match: 6. The germline V gene encodes CDR1 SGHDN and CDR2 FVKESK. This CDR3 contains 15 residues. CDR3 DNA sequence: TGTGCCAGCAGCCACCCGGGACAGGGAAGAGAGACCCAGTACTTC. This translates into CASSHPGQGRETQYF.

V usage is TRBV4-3 and J usage is TRBJ1-1; D not resolved. The CDR3 runs 15 residues. Deletions cut 2 bases from V and 4 bases from J, with 14 bases between. In germline, CDR1 is LGHNA, CDR2 YSLEER. In nucleotides, the CDR3 is TGCGCCAGCAGCCAATCCCCGAGCAGCGGCACTGAAGCTTTCTTT. Encoded protein: CASSQSPSSGTEAFF.

The chain is built from TRBV7-9 and TRBJ1-1; TRBD1 aligns across 8 bases. The CDR3 is 14 residues long. Looked up from germline, CDR1 is SEHNR and CDR2 is FQNEAQ (reference sequence). V lost 5 bases to trimming and J lost 4 bases; unmatched junction nucleotides: 6. This CDR3 reads CASSRTGRSTEAFF. The CDR3 DNA follows: TGTGCCAGCAGCCGGACAGGGCGGAGCACTGAAGCTTTCTTT.

The table lists this clone with a count of one. The V gene is TRBV7-7, the J gene TRBJ2-3; D unresolved. Germline CDR1 SSHAT, CDR2 FNYEAQ (reference sequence). The germline V and J ends were trimmed by 3 bases and 0 bases, with 4 bases remaining between them. The CDR3 extends over 13 amino acids. The CDR3 spells CASSFISTDTQYF. The CDR3, as DNA: TGTGCCAGCAGCTTTATAAGCACAGATACGCAGTATTTT.

This clone was counted a single time. V is TRBV11-2 and J is TRBJ1-2; tentatively, D is TRBD1 (5 bases). The germline V and J ends were trimmed by 4 bases and 3 bases, with 18 bases remaining between them. This CDR3 has 16 residues. CDR1 and CDR2 (germline): SGHAT, FQNNGV. DNA of the CDR3: TGTGCCAGCAGCTCGGATAATCAACGACAGTACTATGGCTACACCTTC. As protein: CASSSDNQRQYYGYTF. Drawing the rest from reference TRBV11-2 and TRBJ1-2, the complete variable domain is EAGVAQSPRYKIIEKRQSVAFWCNPISGHATLYWYQQILGQGPKLLIQFQNNGVVDDSQLPKDRFSAERLKGVDSTLKIQPAKLEDSAVYLCASSSDNQRQYYGYTFGSGTRLTVV.

The genes are TRBV15 and TRBJ2-7, with D uncertain. CDR1 LNHNV and CDR2 YYDKDF come from the germline V gene (reference sequence). The ends were cut back, 0 bases at V and 7 bases at J, with 7 bases in the middle. This CDR3 contains 12 residues. CDR3 coding DNA: TGTGCCACCAGCAGAGAGGCACATGAGCAGTACTTC. Protein sequence: CATSREAHEQYF.